A selection of T cell receptor beta chains follows, all from one sample in a study of OX40 agonist ivuxolimab in advanced cancers. Libraries were prepared by immunoSEQ multiplex PCR; TCRdb keeps only in-frame clonotypes and omits some of them. This sample has 60,000 to 75,000 clones, with 85% to 90% found just once. The specimen was CD4+ or CD8+ T cells sorted from blood, collected in a trial of the OX40 agonist ivuxolimab. The receptors here all came from an adult with an advanced solid tumor such as melanoma, head and neck, liver or kidney cancer. Each CDR3 is given with its conserved first and last residue. Fields, in order: CDR3 protein, CDR3 DNA, clone size, CDR3 length, J gene, V gene, D gene. A D gene is named only where the DNA matches it firmly. Clone size is not always given. Where it is, it says once, few, many or a class for expanded clones.

CDR3 protein: CATSRGGQAYEQYF
CDR3 DNA: TGTGCCACCAGCAGAGGGGGACAGGCCTACGAGCAGTACTTC
clone size: NA
CDR3 length: 14
J gene: TRBJ2-7
V gene: TRBV15
D gene: TRBD1

CDR3 protein: CASDLAGGSYNEQFF
CDR3 DNA: TGTGCCAGCGACCTAGCGGGAGGCTCCTACAATGAGCAGTTCTTC
clone size: NA
CDR3 length: 15
J gene: TRBJ2-1
V gene: TRBV6-1
D gene: TRBD2

CDR3 protein: CASSQWRDRGLYEQFF
CDR3 DNA: TGCGCCAGCAGTCAATGGAGGGACAGGGGTTTATATGAGCAGTTCTTC
clone size: once
CDR3 length: 16
J gene: TRBJ2-1
V gene: TRBV23-1
D gene: TRBD1

CDR3 protein: CASSPPAGNRGEQYF
CDR3 DNA: TGTGCCAGTAGTCCCCCTGCGGGAAATCGGGGTGAGCAGTACTTC
clone size: NA
CDR3 length: 15
J gene: TRBJ2-7
V gene: TRBV19
D gene: NA

CDR3 protein: CASSSDATNEKLFF
CDR3 DNA: TGCGCCAGCAGCAGCGATGCAACTAATGAAAAACTGTTTTTT
clone size: NA
CDR3 length: 14
J gene: TRBJ1-4
V gene: TRBV5-1
D gene: NA

CDR3 protein: CASSGADIGLAGVGEQYF
CDR3 DNA: TGTGCCAGCAGTGGAGCCGACATCGGACTAGCGGGAGTTGGGGAGCAGTACTTC
clone size: NA
CDR3 length: 18
J gene: TRBJ2-7
V gene: TRBV28
D gene: TRBD2

CDR3 protein: CASSHSRDSLRGKLFF
CDR3 DNA: TGTGCCAGCAGCCACAGCCGGGACAGTCTCCGAGGAAAACTGTTTTTT
clone size: NA
CDR3 length: 16
J gene: TRBJ1-4
V gene: TRBV14
D gene: TRBD1

CDR3 protein: CASSVRPGTEAFF
CDR3 DNA: TGTGCCAGCAGCGTCCGCCCCGGCACTGAAGCTTTCTTT
clone size: few
CDR3 length: 13
J gene: TRBJ1-1
V gene: TRBV5-5
D gene: NA

CDR3 protein: CASSRGLGTYEQYF
CDR3 DNA: TGTGCCAGCAGCCGGGGACTAGGGACCTACGAGCAGTACTTC
clone size: NA
CDR3 length: 14
J gene: TRBJ2-7
V gene: TRBV7-2
D gene: TRBD2

CDR3 protein: CASSKPSDTEAFF
CDR3 DNA: TGTGCCAGCAGTAAACCATCTGACACTGAAGCTTTCTTT
clone size: NA
CDR3 length: 13
J gene: TRBJ1-1
V gene: TRBV6-6
D gene: NA

CDR3 protein: CASSRQQGPYEQYF
CDR3 DNA: TGTGCCAGCAGTCGCCAACAAGGGCCCTACGAGCAGTACTTC
clone size: NA
CDR3 length: 14
J gene: TRBJ2-7
V gene: TRBV7-9
D gene: NA

CDR3 protein: CASGQNLGQYF
CDR3 DNA: TGTGCCAGCGGACAGAACTTAGGGCAGTACTTC
clone size: NA
CDR3 length: 11
J gene: TRBJ2-7
V gene: TRBV27
D gene: NA

CDR3 protein: CASNSFQTTDTQYF
CDR3 DNA: TGTGCCAGTAATTCTTTCCAGACCACAGATACGCAGTATTTT
clone size: NA
CDR3 length: 14
J gene: TRBJ2-3
V gene: TRBV19
D gene: NA

CDR3 protein: CASSWGSSGSPLHF
CDR3 DNA: TGTGCCAGCAGCTGGGGCAGTTCGGGGTCACCCCTCCACTTT
clone size: NA
CDR3 length: 14
J gene: TRBJ1-6
V gene: TRBV7-8
D gene: NA

CDR3 protein: CASSHVTGTNTGELFF
CDR3 DNA: TGCGCCAGCAGCCACGTGACAGGAACGAACACCGGGGAGCTGTTTTTT
clone size: NA
CDR3 length: 16
J gene: TRBJ2-2
V gene: TRBV4-1
D gene: NA

CDR3 protein: CASTRGEEPRAFF
CDR3 DNA: TGTGCCAGCACACGGGGGGAAGAACCTCGGGCCTTCTTT
clone size: NA
CDR3 length: 13
J gene: TRBJ1-1
V gene: TRBV2
D gene: NA

CDR3 protein: CASSETSGTDTQYF
CDR3 DNA: TGTGCCAGCAGCGAGACTAGCGGCACAGATACGCAGTATTTT
clone size: NA
CDR3 length: 14
J gene: TRBJ2-3
V gene: TRBV9
D gene: TRBD2

CDR3 protein: CASSLSFSAYNEQFF
CDR3 DNA: TGTGCCAGCAGCTTAAGCTTCTCCGCCTACAATGAGCAGTTCTTC
clone size: NA
CDR3 length: 15
J gene: TRBJ2-1
V gene: TRBV11-3
D gene: NA

CDR3 protein: CASNIRGGSYEQYF
CDR3 DNA: TGTGCCAGCAACATCAGGGGTGGTTCCTACGAGCAGTACTTC
clone size: NA
CDR3 length: 14
J gene: TRBJ2-7
V gene: TRBV2
D gene: NA

CDR3 protein: CASSFLAGPLGDEQFF
CDR3 DNA: TGTGCCAGCAGTTTCCTAGCGGGACCCTTAGGGGATGAGCAGTTCTTC
clone size: NA
CDR3 length: 16
J gene: TRBJ2-1
V gene: TRBV6-5
D gene: TRBD2

CDR3 protein: CASRGTKEQETQYF
CDR3 DNA: TGTGCCAGCAGGGGGACGAAGGAGCAAGAGACCCAGTACTTC
clone size: few
CDR3 length: 14
J gene: TRBJ2-5
V gene: TRBV6-1
D gene: NA

CDR3 protein: CASSLAGYQETQYF
CDR3 DNA: TGTGCCAGCAGCTTAGCGGGGTACCAAGAGACCCAGTACTTC
clone size: NA
CDR3 length: 14
J gene: TRBJ2-5
V gene: TRBV7-2
D gene: NA

CDR3 protein: CSVGTGGREKLFF
CDR3 DNA: TGCAGCGTTGGGACAGGGGGTCGCGAAAAACTGTTTTTT
clone size: NA
CDR3 length: 13
J gene: TRBJ1-4
V gene: TRBV29-1
D gene: TRBD1

CDR3 protein: CAISDQTSGKGIQYF
CDR3 DNA: TGTGCCATCAGTGACCAGACTAGCGGGAAAGGCATTCAGTACTTC
clone size: NA
CDR3 length: 15
J gene: TRBJ2-4
V gene: TRBV10-3
D gene: TRBD2

CDR3 protein: CASKIVRVEETQYF
CDR3 DNA: TGTGCCAGCAAGATCGTAAGGGTGGAGGAGACCCAGTACTTC
clone size: once
CDR3 length: 14
J gene: TRBJ2-5
V gene: TRBV2
D gene: NA

CDR3 protein: CASSLVTASGNNEQFF
CDR3 DNA: TGTGCCAGCAGCTTGGTTACGGCATCTGGTAACAATGAGCAGTTCTTC
clone size: NA
CDR3 length: 16
J gene: TRBJ2-1
V gene: TRBV5-6
D gene: NA

CDR3 protein: CASSLGEGGGGSNEQFF
CDR3 DNA: TGTGCCAGCAGCTTGGGGGAAGGCGGTGGGGGTAGTAATGAGCAGTTCTTC
clone size: once
CDR3 length: 17
J gene: TRBJ2-1
V gene: TRBV5-4
D gene: NA

CDR3 protein: CASSPTDGNEKLFF
CDR3 DNA: TGTGCCAGCAGCCCGACAGACGGGAATGAAAAACTGTTTTTT
clone size: NA
CDR3 length: 14
J gene: TRBJ1-4
V gene: TRBV7-2
D gene: NA

CDR3 protein: CAIKGAGGPNTGELFF
CDR3 DNA: TGTGCCATCAAAGGAGCGGGAGGGCCTAATACCGGGGAGCTGTTTTTT
clone size: NA
CDR3 length: 16
J gene: TRBJ2-2
V gene: TRBV10-3
D gene: TRBD2

CDR3 protein: CASGGTGGRSNQPQHF
CDR3 DNA: TGTGCCAGCGGCGGGACAGGGGGAAGGAGCAATCAGCCCCAGCATTTT
clone size: once
CDR3 length: 16
J gene: TRBJ1-5
V gene: TRBV27
D gene: TRBD1

CDR3 protein: CASSSDSGGAGETQYF
CDR3 DNA: TGTGCCAGCAGCTCCGACAGCGGGGGGGCTGGGGAGACCCAGTACTTC
clone size: NA
CDR3 length: 16
J gene: TRBJ2-5
V gene: TRBV7-2
D gene: TRBD2

CDR3 protein: CASSLGEYGEPPEYF
CDR3 DNA: TGTGCCAGCAGCTTGGGGGAATATGGAGAGCCCCCGGAATACTTC
clone size: NA
CDR3 length: 15
J gene: TRBJ2-5
V gene: TRBV5-8
D gene: NA

CDR3 protein: CASSPGTGRRWYF
CDR3 DNA: TGTGCCAGCAGCCCCGGGACAGGGCGTCGATGGTACTTC
clone size: NA
CDR3 length: 13
J gene: TRBJ2-4
V gene: TRBV7-2
D gene: TRBD1